This TCR beta chain was recorded in a study of T cell responses to AZD1222 COVID-19 vaccine (dated by TCRdb to the early 2020s). Some background on the complete study: AZD1222 recipients whose second dose came at about 4 weeks and those whose second dose came at about 12 weeks were combined into one group, since spike-specific TCR depth and breadth did not differ between the two schedules. Trial participants were enrolled by age into 18-55, 56-69 and 70-plus year subgroups, with around 140, 26 and 57 TCR-sequenced participants respectively. TCR sequencing was performed for more than 230 trial participants, of whom about 210 were given two doses of AZD1222 and around 25 were given two doses of MenACWY control vaccine.

Beyond this particular receptor, the publication reports: Reportedly, close to half of the unique spike-specific TCRs recognized epitopes lying outside the regions that are mutated in the B.1.351 and B.1.1.7 variants. Only five to seven AZD1222 recipients were SARS-CoV-2 seropositive at baseline, limiting conclusions about previously exposed vaccinees. In the small 56-69-year group, the increase in depth fell short of significance, most likely because of low power. Because no day 14 peak-response samples were available, the repertoires could be characterized only after the peak T cell response. Participants were mostly white British and included more females than males, and it was suggested by the authors that clonal diversity may have been underestimated. Vaccine-associated CD4 TCRs spanned the whole spike protein, with dominant responses in regions 160-218 and 743-854. Spike-specific TCR breadth and depth rose significantly after two AZD1222 doses compared with day 0 and with MenACWY recipients.

Read against the paper, the sample's time point label means: baseline before first vaccination. Samples from vaccinated people were obtained from the UK trials COV001 and COV002, which included a single-blind randomized controlled phase 2/3 trial of AZD1222 (ChAdOx1 nCoV-19) in healthy adults. Trial participant PBMC samples were collected at day 0 and day 28 after the second dose for TCRbeta chain sequencing. The germline V gene (reference sequence) gives CDR1 as LGHDT and CDR2 as YNNKEL. At the junction V is shortened by 0 bases and J by 12 bases; bases outside the gene matches: 9. The CDR3 sequence holds 15 residues, the cysteine and phenylalanine included. The only DNA kept is the CDR3, 45 bases in frame from the first base. About this clone: This clone's antigen is unknown. Base qualities are not at hand, and no much larger clone is one base apart.

The CDR3 regions of human TCRbeta chains were analyzed by immunosequencing. The original methods were these. Repertoire TCRs were checked for matches against a reference library of SARS-CoV-2-specific TCRs that had been generated using the MIRA antigen-specificity platform. Breadth meant the fraction of unique TCRs that were SARS-CoV-2-associated, whereas depth meant the fraction of total T cells that were SARS-CoV-2-associated. Using the MIRA data, every spike-specific TCR was mapped to the spike region that the TCR reacted to and assigned to either a CD4 or a CD8 class. Log10-transformed breadth and depth values were compared by one-way ANOVA with Sidak's multiple comparisons tests. Sourced from immuneACCESS, this table was stored by TCRdb with only in-frame sequences that have V and J called. A share of the clones is absent; for the studies checked, an unresolved V gene accounts for under half, and the remainder has no known explanation. Clone size and V and J calls were adopted from that table, with D and trimming inferred from the DNA. Across this sample there are about 130,000 clones, with about 94% seen only once. Around 5% of the sample rests with the top ten.

The sequencing here drew on peripheral blood, taken on day 0 of AZD1222 vaccination. The chain uses TRBV3-1 (or the pseudogene TRBV3-2) and TRBJ2-7; TRBD2 aligns with 12 central bases. This TCR derives from an adult in good health. The DNA sequence follows: TGTGCCAGCAGCCAAGATCTACTAGCGGGAGGTAGGCTGTACTTC. Its translation is CASSQDLLAGGRLYF.